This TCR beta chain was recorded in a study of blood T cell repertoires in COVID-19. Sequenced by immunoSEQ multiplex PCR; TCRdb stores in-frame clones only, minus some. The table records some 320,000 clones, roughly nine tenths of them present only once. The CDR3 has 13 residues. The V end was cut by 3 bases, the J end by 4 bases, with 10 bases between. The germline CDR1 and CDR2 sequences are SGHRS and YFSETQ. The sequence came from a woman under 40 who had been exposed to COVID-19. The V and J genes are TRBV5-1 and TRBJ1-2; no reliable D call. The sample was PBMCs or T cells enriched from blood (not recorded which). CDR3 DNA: TGCGCCAGCAGCTCCGCGGCGCCCTATGGCTACACCTTC. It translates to CASSSAAPYGYTF.